This TCR beta chain came from a study of tumor and adjacent non-tumor tissue in lung cancer. CDR3 size: 14 residues. The germline V gene encodes CDR1 DFQATT and CDR2 SNEGSKA (reference sequence). Trimming removed 0 bases from V and 5 bases from J; junction bases left unmatched: 5. This clonotype showed up many times. TCRbeta libraries were built with three rounds of nested PCR, modified from ARM-PCR. MiXCR was run by TCRdb on the multiplex PCR reads, yielding one entry per CDR3 protein. This sample has fewer than 100,000 distinct CDR3 sequences, with roughly 80% found just once. The template was RNA from unsorted bulk tissue. Distant lung tissue was collected more than 3 cm away from the tumor edge.

The specimen was distant non-tumor lung tissue. This TCR was sampled from a man aged 55 to 70 with non-small cell lung cancer. The V gene is TRBV20-1, the J gene TRBJ2-5; 8 bases line up with TRBD2. CDR3 loop: CSARDGGLGETQYF. The CDR3 region has the DNA TGCAGTGCTAGAGATGGGGGACTAGGGGAGACCCAGTACTTC.